The present TCR beta chain was sequenced within a study of cytomegalovirus exposure and HLA in healthy donors. Study-wide context: Early released data comprised around 85 million unique TCRs from HLA-typed donors.

Study-wide points: The study listed approximately 160 cytomegalovirus-associated TCR beta chains.

Remarks on this clone: Its antigen is still unknown.

It was with 60 Vbeta and 13 Jbeta primers that the PCR ran. Clones were read by immunoSEQ multiplex PCR, and TCRdb kept only the in-frame ones, dropping some. This sample has about 160,000 clones, with roughly 85% found just once. V lost 0 bases to trimming and J lost 1 base; unmatched junction nucleotides: 14. The V gene's germline CDR1 is GTSNPN and CDR2 SVGIG (reference sequence). CDR3 size: 18 residues. The clonotype comes from a male donor in good health and CMV-seropositive. V is TRBV30 and J is TRBJ1-1; 7 bases line up with TRBD1. Sequenced sample: PBMCs. The CDR3 reads CAWSVGRFGDSGNTEAFF. Written as DNA, the CDR3 is TGTGCCTGGAGTGTAGGACGATTTGGGGACAGTGGGAACACTGAAGCTTTCTTT.